This is a list of T cell receptor beta chains from one sample in a study of blood T cell repertoires in COVID-19. Profiled with immunoSEQ multiplex PCR; TCRdb holds only in-frame clones, not every one. The sample includes roughly 270,000 clones, about 85% of them seen just once. The sample consisted of PBMCs or T cells enriched from blood (not recorded which). These TCRs come from a woman aged 45-59 years who had recovered from COVID-19. The CDR3 runs from the conserved cysteine through the conserved F or W. Each record gives: D gene, J gene, clone size, V gene, CDR3 DNA, CDR3 protein. A D gene is named only where the DNA matches it firmly. Only part of the rows carry a size: once, few, many, or a class if the clone is expanded.

.,TRBJ1-1,.,TRBV9,TGTGCCAGCAGCGTAAGTCAGGGCCCGAACACTGAAGCTTTCTTT,CASSVSQGPNTEAFF
.,TRBJ1-1,.,TRBV7-9,TGTGCCAGCAGCCAGGGGCGGGCAGAAGCTTTCTTT,CASSQGRAEAFF
.,TRBJ2-5,.,TRBV27,TGTGCCAGCAGTTTCCCGGGAGAGACCCAGTACTTC,CASSFPGETQYF
TRBD2,TRBJ2-3,.,TRBV2,TGTGCCAGCAGTGGGACTAGCGGTGATGGAAATACGCAGTATTTT,CASSGTSGDGNTQYF
.,TRBJ2-7,few,TRBV7-2,TGTGCCAGCAGCTTAGGCGGGGGGACAGCCCTCTACGAGCAGTACTTC,CASSLGGGTALYEQYF
TRBD1,TRBJ1-6,.,TRBV7-7,TGTGCCAGCAGCTTGGGGACAGGGGATAATTCACCCCTCCACTTT,CASSLGTGDNSPLHF
.,TRBJ2-4,few,TRBV2,TGTGCCAGCAGATCCAGAGACAACATTCTAGCCAAAAACATTCAGTACTTC,CASRSRDNILAKNIQYF
.,TRBJ2-3,once,TRBV5-1,TGCGCCAGCAGCTTGTCTTGGGGGCAAGATACGCAGTATTTT,CASSLSWGQDTQYF
.,TRBJ1-4,.,TRBV5-6,TGTGCCAGCAGCTATCTCCAGGGGCGAGGAGGCGAAAAACTGTTTTTT,CASSYLQGRGGEKLFF
TRBD2,TRBJ2-3,.,TRBV27,TGTGCCAGCAGTCCCGGGACTAGCGGGGGGTCCACAGATACGCAGTATTTT,CASSPGTSGGSTDTQYF
.,TRBJ2-2,once,TRBV5-4,TGTGCCAGCAGCTTGGTTCAGAACGGGGAGCTGTTTTTT,CASSLVQNGELFF
TRBD1,TRBJ2-2,.,TRBV30,TGTGCCTGGAGTAGACAGGGGGCAACCGGGGAGCTGTTTTTT,CAWSRQGATGELFF
TRBD1,TRBJ1-1,.,TRBV10-3,TGTGCCATAACAGGGGACGGGTACACTGAAGCTTTCTTT,CAITGDGYTEAFF
TRBD2,TRBJ2-1,.,TRBV5-1,TGCGCCAGCAGCTTGACTAGCGGGGGGTTGTACAATGAGCAGTTCTTC,CASSLTSGGLYNEQFF
.,TRBJ1-2,.,TRBV18,TGTGCCAGCTCACCAACGACAGAAGCTAACTATGGCTACACCTTC,CASSPTTEANYGYTF
.,TRBJ2-7,.,TRBV10-3,TGTGCCACCTTTAACCCTTCTACCTACGAGCAGTACTTC,CATFNPSTYEQYF
.,TRBJ2-5,.,TRBV28,TGTGCCAGCAGAAGGACTACCAGAGAGACCCAGTACTTC,CASRRTTRETQYF
.,TRBJ2-1,.,TRBV5-1,TGCGCCAGCAGCAGGTCGGGGGTTTCCTACAATGAGCAGTTCTTC,CASSRSGVSYNEQFF
.,TRBJ2-3,.,TRBV3-1/TRBV3-2,TGTGCCAGCAGCCCGGCGGGAACAGGAGGCGATACGCAGTATTTT,CASSPAGTGGDTQYF
.,TRBJ1-1,few,TRBV15,TGTGCCACCAGCAGAGATTCGCTAGCCGCCACTGAAGCTTTCTTT,CATSRDSLAATEAFF
.,TRBJ1-1,.,TRBV5-1,TGCGCCAGCAGCTTAGCCACTCAGAACACTGAAGCTTTCTTT,CASSLATQNTEAFF